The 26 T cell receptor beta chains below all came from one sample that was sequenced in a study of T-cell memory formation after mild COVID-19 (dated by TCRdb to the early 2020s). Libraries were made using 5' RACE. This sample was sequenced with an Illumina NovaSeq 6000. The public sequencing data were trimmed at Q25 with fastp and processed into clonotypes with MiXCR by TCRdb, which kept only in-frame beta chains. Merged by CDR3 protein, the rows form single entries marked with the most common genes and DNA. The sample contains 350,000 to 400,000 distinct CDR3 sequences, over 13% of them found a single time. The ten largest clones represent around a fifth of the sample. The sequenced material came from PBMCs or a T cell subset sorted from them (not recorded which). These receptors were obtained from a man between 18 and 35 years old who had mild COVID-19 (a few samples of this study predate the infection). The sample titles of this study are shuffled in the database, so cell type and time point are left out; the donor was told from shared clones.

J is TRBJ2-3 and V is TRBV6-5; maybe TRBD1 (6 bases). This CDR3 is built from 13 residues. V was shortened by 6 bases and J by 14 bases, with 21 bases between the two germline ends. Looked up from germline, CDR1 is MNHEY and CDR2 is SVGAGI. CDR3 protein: CASREGGGTRGYF. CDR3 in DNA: TGTGCCAGCAGGGAAGGGGGTGGGACAAGAGGGTATTTT.

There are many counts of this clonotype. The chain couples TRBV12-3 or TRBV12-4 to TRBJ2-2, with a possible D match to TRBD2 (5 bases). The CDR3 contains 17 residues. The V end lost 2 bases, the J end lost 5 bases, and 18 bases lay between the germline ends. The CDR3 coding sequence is TGTGCCAGCAGTTTATCATCCGGGGTTGGTAGTACCGGGGAGCTGTTTTTT. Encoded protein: CASSLSSGVGSTGELFF.

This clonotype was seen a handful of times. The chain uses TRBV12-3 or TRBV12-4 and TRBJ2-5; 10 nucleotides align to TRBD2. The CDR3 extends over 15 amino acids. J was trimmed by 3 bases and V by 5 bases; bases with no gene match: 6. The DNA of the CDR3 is TGTGCCAGCAGTGGGGGACTAGCGATGGAAGAGACCCAGTACTTC. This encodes CASSGGLAMEETQYF.

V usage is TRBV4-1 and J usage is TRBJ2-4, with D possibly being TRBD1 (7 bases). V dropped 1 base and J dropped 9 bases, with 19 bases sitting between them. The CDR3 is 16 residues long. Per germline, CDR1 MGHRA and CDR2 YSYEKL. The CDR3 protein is CASSQGRGGGAFIQYF. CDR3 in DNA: TGCGCCAGCAGCCAAGGCCGAGGGGGCGGGGCTTTCATTCAGTACTTC.

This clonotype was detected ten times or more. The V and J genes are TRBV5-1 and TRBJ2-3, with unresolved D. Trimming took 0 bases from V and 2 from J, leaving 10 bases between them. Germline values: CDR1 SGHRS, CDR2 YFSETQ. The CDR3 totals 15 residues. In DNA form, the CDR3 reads TGCGCCAGCAGCTTGGGGCAGACTCTCACAGATACGCAGTATTTT. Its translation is CASSLGQTLTDTQYF.

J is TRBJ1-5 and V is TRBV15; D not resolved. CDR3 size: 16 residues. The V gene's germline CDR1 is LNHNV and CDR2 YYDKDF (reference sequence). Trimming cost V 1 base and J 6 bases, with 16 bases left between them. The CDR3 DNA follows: TGTGCCACCAGCAGAGTTTTGCTCCGGTCCAGTCAGCCCCAGCATTTT. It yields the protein CATSRVLLRSSQPQHF.

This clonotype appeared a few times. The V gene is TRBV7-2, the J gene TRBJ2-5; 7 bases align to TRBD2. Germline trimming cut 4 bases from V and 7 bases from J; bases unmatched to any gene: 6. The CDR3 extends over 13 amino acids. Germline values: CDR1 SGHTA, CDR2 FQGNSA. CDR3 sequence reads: CASSSAGEGTQYF. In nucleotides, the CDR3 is TGTGCCAGCAGCTCCGCGGGGGAGGGGACCCAGTACTTC.

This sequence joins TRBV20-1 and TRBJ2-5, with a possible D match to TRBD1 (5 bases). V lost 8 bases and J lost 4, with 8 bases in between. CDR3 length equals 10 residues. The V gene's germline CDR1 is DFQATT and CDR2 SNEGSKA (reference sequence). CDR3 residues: CSPRAETQYF. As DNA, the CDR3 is TGCAGTCCCAGGGCAGAGACCCAGTACTTC.

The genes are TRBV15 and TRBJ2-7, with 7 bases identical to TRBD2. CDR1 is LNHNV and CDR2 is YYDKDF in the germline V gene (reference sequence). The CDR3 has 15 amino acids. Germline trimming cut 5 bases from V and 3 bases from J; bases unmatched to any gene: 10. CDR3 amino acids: CATSQISGDYYEQYV. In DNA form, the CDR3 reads TGTGCCACCAGCCAAATCTCGGGGGACTACTACGAGCAGTACGTC.

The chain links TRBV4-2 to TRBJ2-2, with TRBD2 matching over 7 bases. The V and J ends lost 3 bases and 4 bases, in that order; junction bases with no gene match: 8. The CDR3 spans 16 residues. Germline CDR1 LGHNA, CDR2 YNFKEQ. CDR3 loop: CASSHPPGLPTGELFF. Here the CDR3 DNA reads TGTGCCAGCAGCCACCCACCGGGACTACCCACCGGGGAGCTGTTTTTT.

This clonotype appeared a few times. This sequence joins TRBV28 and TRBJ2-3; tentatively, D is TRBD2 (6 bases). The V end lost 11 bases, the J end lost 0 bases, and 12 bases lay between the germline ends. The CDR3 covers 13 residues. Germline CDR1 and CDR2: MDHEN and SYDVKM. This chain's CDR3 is CAGGWSSTDTQYF. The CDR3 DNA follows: TGTGCCGGGGGGTGGTCTAGCACAGATACGCAGTATTTT.

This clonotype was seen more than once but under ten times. CDR3 bases: TGTGCCAGCAGCTTACCTCCTCCGACAGGACGGGGTTCACCCCTCCACTTT. It encodes CASSLPPPTGRGSPLHF. The chain links TRBV7-2 to TRBJ1-6, with D maybe TRBD1 (6 bases). The V end was cut by 2 bases, the J end by 9 bases, with 20 bases between. Germline V gene data show CDR1 as SGHTA and CDR2 as FQGNSA. The CDR3 is 17 amino acids.

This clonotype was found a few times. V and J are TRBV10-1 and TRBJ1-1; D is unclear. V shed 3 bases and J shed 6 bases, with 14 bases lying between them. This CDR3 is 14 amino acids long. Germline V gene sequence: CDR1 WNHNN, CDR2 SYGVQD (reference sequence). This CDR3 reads CASSDTGRYAEAFF. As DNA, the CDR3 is TGCGCCAGCAGTGATACGGGGAGGTACGCTGAAGCTTTCTTT.

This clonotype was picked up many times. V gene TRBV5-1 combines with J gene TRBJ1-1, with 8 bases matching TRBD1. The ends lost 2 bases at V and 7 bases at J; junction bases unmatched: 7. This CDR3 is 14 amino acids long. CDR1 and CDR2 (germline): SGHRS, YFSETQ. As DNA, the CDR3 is TGCGCCAGCAGCTTCGGACAGGGTGGTAATGAAGCTTTCTTT. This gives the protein CASSFGQGGNEAFF.

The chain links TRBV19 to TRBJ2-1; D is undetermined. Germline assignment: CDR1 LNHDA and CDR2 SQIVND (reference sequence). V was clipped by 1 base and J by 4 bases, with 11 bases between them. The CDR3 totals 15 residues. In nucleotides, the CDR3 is TGTGCCAGTAGTATAGGGGGTCAAAATTACAATGAGCAGTTCTTC. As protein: CASSIGGQNYNEQFF.

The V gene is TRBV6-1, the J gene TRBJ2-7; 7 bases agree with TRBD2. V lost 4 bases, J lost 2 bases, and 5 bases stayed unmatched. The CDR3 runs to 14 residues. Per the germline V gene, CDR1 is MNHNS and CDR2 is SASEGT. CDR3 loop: CASSAGLAAYEQYV. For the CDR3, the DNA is TGTGCCAGCAGTGCGGGGCTAGCGGCCTACGAGCAGTACGTC.

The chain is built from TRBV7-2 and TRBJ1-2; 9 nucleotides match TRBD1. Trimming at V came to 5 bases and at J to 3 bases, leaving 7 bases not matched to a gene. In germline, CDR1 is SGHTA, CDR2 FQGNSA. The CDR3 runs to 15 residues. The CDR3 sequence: CASSLTGTGYYGYTF. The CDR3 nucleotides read TGTGCCAGCAGCCTTACCGGGACAGGGTACTATGGCTACACCTTC.

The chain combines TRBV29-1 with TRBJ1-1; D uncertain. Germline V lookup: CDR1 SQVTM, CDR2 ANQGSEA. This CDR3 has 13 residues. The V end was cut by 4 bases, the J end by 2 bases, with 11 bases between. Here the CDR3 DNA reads TGCAGCGTTGCCCTCTTGGGTAACACTGAAGCTTTCTTT. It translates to CSVALLGNTEAFF.

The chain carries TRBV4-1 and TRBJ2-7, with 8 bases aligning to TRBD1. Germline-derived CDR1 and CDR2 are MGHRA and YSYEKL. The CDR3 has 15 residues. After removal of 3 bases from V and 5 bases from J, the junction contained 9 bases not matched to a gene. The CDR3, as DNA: TGCGCCAGCAGCCAGCCCAGCAGGGGGCTTCACGAGCAGTACTTC. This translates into CASSQPSRGLHEQYF.

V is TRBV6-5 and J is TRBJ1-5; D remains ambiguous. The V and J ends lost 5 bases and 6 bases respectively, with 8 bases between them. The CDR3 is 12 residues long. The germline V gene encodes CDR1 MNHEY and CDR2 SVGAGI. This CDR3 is CASSEGSQPQHF. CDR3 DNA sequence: TGTGCCAGCAGTGAAGGGAGTCAGCCCCAGCATTTT.

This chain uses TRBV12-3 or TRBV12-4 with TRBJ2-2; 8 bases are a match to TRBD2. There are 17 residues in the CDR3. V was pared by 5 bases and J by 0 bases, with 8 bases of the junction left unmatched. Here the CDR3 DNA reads TGTGCCAGCAGTACAGGACCGGGACTAGCGAACACCGGGGAGCTGTTTTTT. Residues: CASSTGPGLANTGELFF.

CDR3: CSAAGTAYNEQFF. CDR3 DNA sequence: TGCAGTGCCGCCGGGACCGCCTACAATGAGCAGTTCTTC. J is TRBJ2-1 and V is TRBV20-1; tentatively, D is TRBD1 or TRBD2 (5 bases each). Trimming stripped 6 bases from V and 2 bases from J, with 11 bases between. Germline V gives CDR1 DFQATT, CDR2 SNEGSKA (reference sequence). The CDR3 has 13 amino acids.

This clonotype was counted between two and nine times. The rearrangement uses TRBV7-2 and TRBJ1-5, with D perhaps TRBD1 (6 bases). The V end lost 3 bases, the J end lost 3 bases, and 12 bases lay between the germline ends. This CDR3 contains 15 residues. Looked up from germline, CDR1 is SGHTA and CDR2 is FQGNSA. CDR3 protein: CASSFGGLDNQPQHF. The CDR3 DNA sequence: TGTGCCAGCAGCTTCGGGGGCCTTGACAATCAGCCCCAGCATTTT.

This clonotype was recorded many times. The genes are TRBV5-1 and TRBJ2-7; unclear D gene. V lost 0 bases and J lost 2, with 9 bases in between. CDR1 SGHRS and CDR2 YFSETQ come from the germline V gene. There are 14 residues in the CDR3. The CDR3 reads CASSLEAGPYEQYF. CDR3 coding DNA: TGCGCCAGCAGCTTGGAGGCCGGTCCCTACGAGCAGTACTTC.

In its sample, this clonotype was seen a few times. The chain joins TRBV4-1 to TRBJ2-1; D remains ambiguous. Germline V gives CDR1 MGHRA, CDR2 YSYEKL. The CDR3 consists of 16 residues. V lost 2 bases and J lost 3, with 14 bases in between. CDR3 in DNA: TGCGCCAGCAGCCAAATAGACTTGCTTATCTACAATGAGCAGTTCTTC. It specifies CASSQIDLLIYNEQFF.

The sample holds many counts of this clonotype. Written as DNA, the CDR3 is TGTGCCAGCAGCTATGCGACTAACACTGAAGCTTTCTTT. Encoded protein: CASSYATNTEAFF. The chain uses TRBV6-6 and TRBJ1-1; D unclear. V dropped 6 bases and J dropped 2 bases, with 10 bases sitting between them. CDR3 size: 13 residues. Germline V lookup: CDR1 MNHNY, CDR2 SVGAGI (reference sequence).